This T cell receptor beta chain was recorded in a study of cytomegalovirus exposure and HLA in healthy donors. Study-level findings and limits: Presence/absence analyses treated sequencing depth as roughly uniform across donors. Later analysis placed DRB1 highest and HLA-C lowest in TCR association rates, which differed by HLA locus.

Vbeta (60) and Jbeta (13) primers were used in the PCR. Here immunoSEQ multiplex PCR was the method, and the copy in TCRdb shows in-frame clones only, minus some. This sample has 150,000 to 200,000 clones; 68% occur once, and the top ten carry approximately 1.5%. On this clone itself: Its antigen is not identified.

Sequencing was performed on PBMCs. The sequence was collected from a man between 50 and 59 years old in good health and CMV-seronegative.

CDR3 sequence reads: CASSENRGADTQYF. In DNA, the CDR3 is TGTGCCAGCAGTGAAAACCGGGGGGCAGATACGCAGTATTTT. The genes are TRBV2 and TRBJ2-3, with 7 bases aligning to TRBD2. The J segment lost 4 bases and the V segment lost 2 bases, leaving 3 bases of the junction unmatched. Looked up from germline, CDR1 is SNHLY and CDR2 is FYNNEI. The CDR3 totals 14 residues.